The next 5 T cell receptor beta chains were all read from a single sample in a study of OX40 agonist ivuxolimab in advanced cancers. Assay used: immunoSEQ multiplex PCR; TCRdb lists only in-frame clones, some missing. This table has about 68,000 clones, roughly 86% appearing once. This specimen consisted of CD4+ or CD8+ T cells sorted from blood, obtained in a trial of the OX40 agonist ivuxolimab. All receptors come from an adult with an advanced solid tumor such as melanoma, head and neck, liver or kidney cancer.

This sequence joins TRBV10-2 and TRBJ1-1, with D possibly matching TRBD1 (5 bases). This CDR3 is 14 amino acids long. Germline V lookup: CDR1 WSHSY, CDR2 SAAADI. Between the trimmed V and J ends, which lost 4 bases and 4 bases, there was a span of 13 bases. This CDR3 is CASSAGTGGTEAFF. The CDR3 DNA follows: TGCGCCAGCAGTGCCGGGACGGGGGGCACTGAAGCTTTCTTT.

This clone has a single count. V gene TRBV18 combines with J gene TRBJ1-1, with D perhaps matching TRBD1 (5 bases). Germline-derived CDR1 and CDR2 are KGHSH and LQKENI. CDR3 size: 13 residues. V lost 5 bases and J lost 0, with 7 bases in between. DNA for the CDR3: TGTGCCAGCTCAGAGGGGATGAACACTGAAGCTTTCTTT. Translated, it gives CASSEGMNTEAFF.

The V call is TRBV15, the J call TRBJ2-5, with 9 bases aligning to TRBD1. J gave up 5 bases and V 3 bases, and 4 bases lay outside the gene matches. Germline lookup yields CDR1 LNHNV and CDR2 YYDKDF (reference sequence). The CDR3 runs to 14 residues. The CDR3 coding sequence is TGTGCCACCAGCAGGGACAGGGGATCCGAGACCCAGTACTTC. Residues: CATSRDRGSETQYF.

This CDR3 reads CASSQRGRTATNEKLFF. The CDR3 coding sequence is TGTGCCAGCAGCCAAAGAGGCCGGACTGCAACTAATGAAAAACTGTTTTTT. The chain couples TRBV14 to TRBJ1-4; D unresolved. The CDR3 length is 17 residues. Germline CDR1 and CDR2: SGHDN and FVKESK. Trimming took off 2 bases at V and 0 bases at J, with 13 bases between the two ends.

Only a few counts were recorded for this clone. The CDR3 reads CASTNRPSNQPQHF. The CDR3 region has the DNA TGTGCCAGTACCAATCGGCCTAGCAATCAGCCCCAGCATTTT. The gene calls are TRBV19 and TRBJ1-5; no clear D gene. The CDR3 runs 14 residues. The V and J ends lost 7 bases and 0 bases respectively, with 10 bases between them. CDR1 and CDR2 from the germline V gene are LNHDA and SQIVND (reference sequence).